This section outlines one T cell receptor (beta chain) sequence together with its context. This sample was taken from a study of cytotoxic CD8 clonotypes in ibrutinib-treated CLL. Sequencing was performed with immunoSEQ multiplex PCR; in TCRdb, only in-frame clones are kept and a portion is missing. The table shows 110,000 to 150,000 clones, with 75% to 80% occurring only once. Germline V CDR1 and CDR2: SGHRS, YFSETQ. The CDR3 length is 13 residues. Deletions cut 3 bases from V and 5 bases from J, with 11 bases between. This rearrangement joins TRBV5-1 to TRBJ1-2; D perhaps matches TRBD1 (5 bases). The source of this sequence is a human donor with chronic lymphocytic leukemia. The sequenced sample was PBMCs, obtained after 24 months of ibrutinib treatment. The CDR3 DNA is TGCGCCAGCAGCTCAGGGATGGGGTATGGCTACACCTTC. Its translation is CASSSGMGYGYTF.